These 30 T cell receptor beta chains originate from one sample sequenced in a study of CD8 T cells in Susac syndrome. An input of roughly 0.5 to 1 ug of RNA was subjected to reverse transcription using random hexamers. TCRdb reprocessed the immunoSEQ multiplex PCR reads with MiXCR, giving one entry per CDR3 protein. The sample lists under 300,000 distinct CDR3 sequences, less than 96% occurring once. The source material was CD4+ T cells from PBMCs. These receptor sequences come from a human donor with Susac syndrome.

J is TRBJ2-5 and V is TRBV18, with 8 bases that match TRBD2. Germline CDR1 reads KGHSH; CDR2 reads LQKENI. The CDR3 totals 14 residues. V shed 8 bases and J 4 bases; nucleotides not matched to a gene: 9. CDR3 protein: CASAAAGGAETQYF. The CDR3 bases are TGTGCCAGCGCCGCGGCGGGGGGAGCAGAGACCCAGTACTTC.

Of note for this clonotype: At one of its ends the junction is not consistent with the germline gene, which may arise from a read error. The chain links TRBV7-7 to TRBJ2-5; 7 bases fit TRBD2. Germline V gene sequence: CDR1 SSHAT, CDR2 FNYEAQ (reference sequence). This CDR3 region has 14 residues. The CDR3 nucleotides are TGTGCTAGCAGCGTAGCGGGCCCCCAAGAGACCCAGTACTTC. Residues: CASSVAGPQETQYF.

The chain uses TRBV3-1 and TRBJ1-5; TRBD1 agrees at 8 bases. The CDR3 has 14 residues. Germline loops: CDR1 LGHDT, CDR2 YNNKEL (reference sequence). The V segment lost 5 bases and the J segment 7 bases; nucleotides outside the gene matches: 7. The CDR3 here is CASSLDRDGQPQHF. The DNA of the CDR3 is TGTGCCAGCAGCTTGGACAGGGATGGCCAGCCCCAGCATTTT.

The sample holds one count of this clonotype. This CDR3 reads CASSGTGEDGYTF. In DNA form, the CDR3 reads TGTGCCAGCAGTGGTACAGGGGAGGATGGCTACACCTTC. This chain uses TRBV2 with TRBJ1-2; 7 bases align to TRBD1. Germline lookup yields CDR1 SNHLY and CDR2 FYNNEI. The V segment lost 4 bases and the J segment 6 bases; nucleotides outside the gene matches: 5. The CDR3 has 13 residues.

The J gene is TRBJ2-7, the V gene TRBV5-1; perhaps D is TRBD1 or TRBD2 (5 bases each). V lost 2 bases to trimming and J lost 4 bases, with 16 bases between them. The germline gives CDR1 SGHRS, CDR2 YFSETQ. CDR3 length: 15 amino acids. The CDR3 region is CASSFGHTGSYEQYF. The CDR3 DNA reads TGCGCCAGCAGCTTCGGACACACGGGATCGTACGAGCAGTACTTC.

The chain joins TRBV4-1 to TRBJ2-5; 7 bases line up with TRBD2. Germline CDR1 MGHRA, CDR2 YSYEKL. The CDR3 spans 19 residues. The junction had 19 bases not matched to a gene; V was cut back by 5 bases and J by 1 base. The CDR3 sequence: CASSVIPGLKNPSQETQYF. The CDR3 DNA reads TGCGCCAGCAGCGTTATACCGGGACTAAAGAACCCTAGCCAAGAGACCCAGTACTTC.

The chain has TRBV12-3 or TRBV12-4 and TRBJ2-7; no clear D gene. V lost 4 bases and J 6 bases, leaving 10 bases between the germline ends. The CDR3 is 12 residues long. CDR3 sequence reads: CASSWHEAEQYF. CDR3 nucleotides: TGTGCCAGCAGTTGGCATGAGGCCGAGCAGTACTTC.

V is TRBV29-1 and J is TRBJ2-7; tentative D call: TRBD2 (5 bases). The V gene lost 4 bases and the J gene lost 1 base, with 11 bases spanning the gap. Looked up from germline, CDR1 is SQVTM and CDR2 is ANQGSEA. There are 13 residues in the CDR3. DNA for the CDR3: TGCAGCGTTGTTATTAGCGCTTCCTACGAGCAGTACTTC. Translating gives CSVVISASYEQYF.

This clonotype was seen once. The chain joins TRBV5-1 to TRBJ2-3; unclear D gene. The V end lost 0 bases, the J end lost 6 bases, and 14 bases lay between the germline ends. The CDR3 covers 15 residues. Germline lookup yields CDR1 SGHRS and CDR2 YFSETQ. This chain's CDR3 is CASSLAALDADTQYF. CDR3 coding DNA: TGCGCCAGCAGCTTGGCAGCCCTCGATGCGGATACGCAGTATTTT.

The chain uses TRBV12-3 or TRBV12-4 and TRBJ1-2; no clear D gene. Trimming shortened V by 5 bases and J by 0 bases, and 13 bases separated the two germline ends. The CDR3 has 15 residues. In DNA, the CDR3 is TGTGCCAGCAGTAACGCGGCCGCCGCTAACTATGGCTACACCTTC. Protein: CASSNAAAANYGYTF.

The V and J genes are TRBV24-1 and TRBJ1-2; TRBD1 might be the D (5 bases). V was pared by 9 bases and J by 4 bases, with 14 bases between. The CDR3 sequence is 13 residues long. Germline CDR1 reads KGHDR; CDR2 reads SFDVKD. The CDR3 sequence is CATQFSGGYGYTF. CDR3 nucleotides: TGTGCCACCCAATTTAGCGGGGGCTATGGCTACACCTTC.

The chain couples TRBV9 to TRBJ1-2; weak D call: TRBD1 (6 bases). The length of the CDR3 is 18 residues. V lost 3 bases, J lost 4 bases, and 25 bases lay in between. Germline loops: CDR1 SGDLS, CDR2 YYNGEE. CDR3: CASSASLRKGEPVYGYTF. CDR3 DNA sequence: TGTGCCAGCAGCGCAAGCCTTAGAAAGGGGGAACCTGTCTATGGCTACACCTTC. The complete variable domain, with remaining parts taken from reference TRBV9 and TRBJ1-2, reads DSGVTQTPKHLITATGQRVTLRCSPRSGDLSVYWYQQSLDQGLQFLIQYYNGEERAKGNILERFSAQQFPDLHSELNLSSLELGDSALYFCASSASLRKGEPVYGYTFGSGTRLTVV.

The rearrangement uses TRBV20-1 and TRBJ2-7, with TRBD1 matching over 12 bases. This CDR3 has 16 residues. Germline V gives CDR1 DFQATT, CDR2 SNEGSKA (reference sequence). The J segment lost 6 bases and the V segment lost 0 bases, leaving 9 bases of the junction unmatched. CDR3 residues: CSARDGRDRGRGEQYF. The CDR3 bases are TGCAGTGCTAGAGATGGCCGGGACAGGGGGCGAGGCGAGCAGTACTTC.

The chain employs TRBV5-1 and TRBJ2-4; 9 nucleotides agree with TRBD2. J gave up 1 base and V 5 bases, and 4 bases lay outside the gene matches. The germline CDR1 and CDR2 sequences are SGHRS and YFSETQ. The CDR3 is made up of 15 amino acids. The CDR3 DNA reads TGCGCCAGCAGTAGCGGGAGTTGGGCCAAAAACATTCAGTACTTC. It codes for CASSSGSWAKNIQYF.

The DNA for the CDR3 is TGTGCCAGCAGTGACTCGTTGTTTCGTGGAGGCGAGCAGTTCTTC. Its protein product is CASSDSLFRGGEQFF. The chain has TRBV6-4 and TRBJ2-1; a possible D gene is TRBD2 (5 bases). The V and J ends lost 0 bases and 10 bases respectively, with 16 bases between them. Germline V gives CDR1 MRHNA, CDR2 SNTAGT. The CDR3 runs 15 residues.

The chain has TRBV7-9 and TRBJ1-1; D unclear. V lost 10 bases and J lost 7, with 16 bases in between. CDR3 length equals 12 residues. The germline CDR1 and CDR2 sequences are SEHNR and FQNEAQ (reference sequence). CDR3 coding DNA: TGTGCCACCCTGGAGGAGGGATTTGAAGCTTTCTTT. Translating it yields CATLEEGFEAFF.

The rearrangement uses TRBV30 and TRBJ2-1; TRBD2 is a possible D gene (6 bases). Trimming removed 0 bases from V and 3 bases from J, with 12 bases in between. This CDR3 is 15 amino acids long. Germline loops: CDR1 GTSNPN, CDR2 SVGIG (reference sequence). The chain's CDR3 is CAWSVPAGSYNEQFF. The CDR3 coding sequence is TGTGCCTGGAGTGTCCCAGCGGGTAGCTACAATGAGCAGTTCTTC.

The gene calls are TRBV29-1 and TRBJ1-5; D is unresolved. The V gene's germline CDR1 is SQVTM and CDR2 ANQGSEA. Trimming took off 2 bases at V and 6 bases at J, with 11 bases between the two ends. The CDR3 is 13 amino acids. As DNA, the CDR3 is TGCAGCGTTGAAATTGGAGGAGGTCAGCCCCAGCATTTT. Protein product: CSVEIGGGQPQHF.

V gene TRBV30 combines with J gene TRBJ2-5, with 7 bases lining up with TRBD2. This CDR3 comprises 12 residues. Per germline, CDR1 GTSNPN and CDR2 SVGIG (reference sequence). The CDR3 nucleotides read TGTGCAGGGAGGGCAGCCGGCCCCATCCAGTACTTC. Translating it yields CAGRAAGPIQYF.

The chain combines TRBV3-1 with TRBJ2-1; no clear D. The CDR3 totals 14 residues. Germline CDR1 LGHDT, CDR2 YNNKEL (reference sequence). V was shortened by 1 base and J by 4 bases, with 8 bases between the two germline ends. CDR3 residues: CASSQVGNYNEQFF. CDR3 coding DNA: TGTGCCAGCAGCCAAGTTGGGAATTACAATGAGCAGTTCTTC.

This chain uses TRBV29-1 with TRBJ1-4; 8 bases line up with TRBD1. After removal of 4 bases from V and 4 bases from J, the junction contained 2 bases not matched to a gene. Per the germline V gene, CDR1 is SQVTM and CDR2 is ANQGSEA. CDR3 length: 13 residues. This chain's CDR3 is CSVGDRINEKLFF. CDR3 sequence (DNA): TGCAGCGTTGGGGACAGGATTAATGAAAAACTGTTTTTT.

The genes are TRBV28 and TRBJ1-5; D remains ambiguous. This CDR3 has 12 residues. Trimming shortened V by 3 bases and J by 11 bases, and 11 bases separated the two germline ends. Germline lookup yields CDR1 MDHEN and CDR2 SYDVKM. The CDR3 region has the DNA TGTGCCAGCAGTTTCGGACCGGTGTCCCAGCATTTT. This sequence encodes CASSFGPVSQHF.

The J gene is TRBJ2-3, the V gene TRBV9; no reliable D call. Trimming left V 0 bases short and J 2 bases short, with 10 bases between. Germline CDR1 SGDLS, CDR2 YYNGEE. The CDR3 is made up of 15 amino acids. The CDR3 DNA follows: TGTGCCAGCAGCGTAGGAGCCAGCCCCACAGATACGCAGTATTTT. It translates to CASSVGASPTDTQYF.

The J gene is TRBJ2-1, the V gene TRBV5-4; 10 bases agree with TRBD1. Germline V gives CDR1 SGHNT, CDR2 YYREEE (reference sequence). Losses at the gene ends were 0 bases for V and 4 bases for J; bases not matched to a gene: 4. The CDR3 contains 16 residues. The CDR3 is CASSLAGTGVYNEQFF. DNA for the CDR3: TGTGCCAGCAGCTTGGCCGGGACAGGGGTTTACAATGAGCAGTTCTTC.

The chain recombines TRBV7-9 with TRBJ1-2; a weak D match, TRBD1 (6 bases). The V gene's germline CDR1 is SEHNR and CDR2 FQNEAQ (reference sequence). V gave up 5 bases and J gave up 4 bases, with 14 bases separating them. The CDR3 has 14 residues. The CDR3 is CASSVQQGSYGYTF. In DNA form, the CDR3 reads TGTGCCAGCAGCGTACAACAGGGAAGCTATGGCTACACCTTC. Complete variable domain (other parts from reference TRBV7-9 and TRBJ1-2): DTGVSQNPRHKITKRGQNVTFRCDPISEHNRLYWYRQTLGQGPEFLTYFQNEAQLEKSRLLSDRFSAERPKGSFSTLEIQRTEQGDSAMYLCASSVQQGSYGYTFGSGTRLTVV.

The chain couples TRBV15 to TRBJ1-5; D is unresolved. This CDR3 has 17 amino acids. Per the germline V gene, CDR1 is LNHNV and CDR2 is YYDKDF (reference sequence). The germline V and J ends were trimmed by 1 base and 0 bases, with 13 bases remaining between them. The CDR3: CATSRGRMTYSNQPQHF. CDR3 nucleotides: TGTGCCACCAGCAGAGGACGGATGACTTATAGCAATCAGCCCCAGCATTTT.

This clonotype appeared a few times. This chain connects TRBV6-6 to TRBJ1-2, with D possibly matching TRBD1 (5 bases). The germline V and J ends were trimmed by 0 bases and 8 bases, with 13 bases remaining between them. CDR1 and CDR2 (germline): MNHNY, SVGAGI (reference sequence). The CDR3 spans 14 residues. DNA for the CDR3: TGTGCCAGCAGTTACTCTGGGACGGGTGGGGGCTACACCTTC. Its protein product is CASSYSGTGGGYTF.

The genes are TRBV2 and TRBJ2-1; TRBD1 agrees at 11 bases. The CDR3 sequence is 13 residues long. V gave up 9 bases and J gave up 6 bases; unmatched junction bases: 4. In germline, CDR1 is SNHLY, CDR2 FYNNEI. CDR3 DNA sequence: TGTGCCAGACCGGGACAGGGGGTCAATGAGCAGTTCTTC. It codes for CARPGQGVNEQFF.

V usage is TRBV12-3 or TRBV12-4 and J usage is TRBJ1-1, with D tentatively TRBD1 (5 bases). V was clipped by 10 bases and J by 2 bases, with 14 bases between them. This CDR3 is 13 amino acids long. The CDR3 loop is CAIALGDNTEAFF. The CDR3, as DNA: TGTGCCATTGCGTTGGGGGATAACACTGAAGCTTTCTTT.

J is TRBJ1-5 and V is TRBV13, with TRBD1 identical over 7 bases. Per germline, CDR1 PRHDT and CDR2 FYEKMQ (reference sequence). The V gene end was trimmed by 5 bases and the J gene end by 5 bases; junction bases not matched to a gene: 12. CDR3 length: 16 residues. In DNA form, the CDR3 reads TGTGCCAGCAGCAGACGTAACAAAGGGACAGATCAGCCCCAGCATTTT. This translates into CASSRRNKGTDQPQHF.